Shown below are 4 T cell receptor beta chains from a single sample sequenced in a study of blood T cell repertoires in COVID-19 (dated by TCRdb to between 2020 and 2021). Library prep was done by the immunoSEQ multiplex PCR assay. What TCRdb holds here is the immuneACCESS table cut down to in-frame rearrangements. Part of the clones is not present; checked against another copy, under half of the missing clones reflect an unresolved V gene, and the others are unexplained. Within this sample are under 150,000 clones, with around 77% of them counted one time only. 11% of the sample belongs to the ten largest clones. Material for sequencing was peripheral blood. The source of these receptors is a human donor in a cohort sampled during active COVID-19.

The V and J genes are TRBV5-1 and TRBJ2-3, with TRBD2 as a possible D gene (5 bases). The CDR3 extends over 18 amino acids. The germline V gene has CDR1 SGHRS and CDR2 YFSETQ. Trimming left V 2 bases short and J 0 bases short, with 19 bases between. CDR3 residues: CASSFGPRGGVSTDTQYF. The CDR3 DNA reads TGCGCCAGCAGCTTTGGCCCCCGAGGAGGCGTTAGCACAGATACGCAGTATTTT.

In its sample, this clone was seen many times. This CDR3 is also generated by other DNA sequences in the sample. The chain recombines TRBV3-1 (or the pseudogene TRBV3-2) with TRBJ2-2, with TRBD2 as a possible D gene (7 bases). Trimming pared 11 bases from V and 5 bases from J, leaving 24 bases between. The germline V gene has CDR1 LGHDT and CDR2 YNNKEL (reference sequence). This CDR3 comprises 16 residues. The CDR3 sequence is CAPSHGGGGRTGELFF. The CDR3 region has the DNA TGTGCCCCCAGCCACGGGGGCGGGGGAAGAACCGGGGAGCTGTTTTTT.

This chain links TRBV18 with TRBJ2-7, with TRBD2 matching 9 bases. V was clipped by 0 bases and J by 3 bases; unmatched bases: 9. Per germline, CDR1 KGHSH and CDR2 LQKENI. The length of the CDR3 is 17 residues. For the CDR3, the DNA is TGTGCCAGCTCACCACCCTCGAAGCGGGGGGACCGCTACGAGCAGTACTTC. Protein product: CASSPPSKRGDRYEQYF.

This clone has a count of ten or more. Here the CDR3 reads CASKGTANTEAFF. The CDR3 DNA sequence: TGCGCCAGCAAAGGGACAGCGAACACTGAAGCTTTCTTT. The chain couples TRBV5-1 to TRBJ1-1; 7 nucleotides agree with TRBD1. The V and J ends lost 6 bases and 1 base, in that order; junction bases with no gene match: 3. The CDR3 contains 13 residues. CDR1 is SGHRS, CDR2 YFSETQ, per germline.